One sample yielded the 6 T cell receptor beta chains listed below, sequenced in a study of cytomegalovirus exposure and HLA in healthy donors. Primers: 60 Vbeta forward and 13 Jbeta reverse. TCRdb's copy holds only in-frame clones and misses some; the assay was immunoSEQ multiplex PCR. The sample lists approximately 120,000 clones; around 80% were seen once. Sequenced input: PBMCs. Every receptor here comes from a woman aged 30 to 39 in good health and CMV-seronegative.

The chain has TRBV7-2 and TRBJ1-5, with TRBD1 as a possible D gene (5 bases). This CDR3 has 15 amino acids. V was pared by 1 base and J by 6 bases, with 13 bases between. Germline values: CDR1 SGHTA, CDR2 FQGNSA. CDR3 residues: CASSLVGGGSQPQHF. The CDR3, as DNA: TGTGCCAGCAGCTTAGTCGGGGGGGGTAGTCAGCCCCAGCATTTT.

CDR3 protein: CASSVDSGAGVNEQFF. The CDR3 DNA sequence: TGTGCCAGCAGCGTAGATAGCGGGGCGGGGGTGAATGAGCAGTTCTTC. The V and J genes are TRBV9 and TRBJ2-1; 8 positions match TRBD2. Germline assignment: CDR1 SGDLS and CDR2 YYNGEE. V gave up 0 bases and J gave up 7 bases; unmatched junction bases: 9. This CDR3 comprises 16 residues.

The chain combines TRBV20-1 with TRBJ2-5; D unresolved. The germline gives CDR1 DFQATT, CDR2 SNEGSKA (reference sequence). This CDR3 has 11 amino acids. V lost 0 bases to trimming and J lost 7 bases, with 6 bases between them. CDR3 residues: CSARDLGTQYF. CDR3 DNA sequence: TGCAGTGCTAGAGATCTCGGGACCCAGTACTTC.

This clone was detected only once. The J gene is TRBJ1-5, the V gene TRBV12-5; D gene ambiguous. V lost 1 base to trimming and J lost 2 bases, with 9 bases between them. CDR3 size: 15 residues. Germline values: CDR1 LGHNT, CDR2 FRNRAP. The CDR3 coding sequence is TGTGCTAGTGGTTTGGATGCGCGTGGCAATCAGCCCCAGCATTTT. As protein: CASGLDARGNQPQHF.

The chain employs TRBV6-5 and TRBJ1-2, with D possibly TRBD1 on 5 matching bases. Germline CDR1 and CDR2: MNHEY and SVGAGI. The germline V and J ends were trimmed by 5 bases and 5 bases, with 9 bases remaining between them. This CDR3 is built from 12 residues. CDR3 loop: CASSSDSYGYTF. In DNA form, the CDR3 reads TGTGCCAGCAGTAGTGACAGTTATGGCTACACCTTC.

The gene calls are TRBV7-2 and TRBJ2-5, with a possible D match to TRBD1 (5 bases). Per germline, CDR1 SGHTA and CDR2 FQGNSA. V lost 0 bases to trimming and J lost 5 bases, with 10 bases between them. CDR3 length: 14 residues. The CDR3 region has the DNA TGTGCCAGCAGCTTAGCCTCAGGGCATGAGACCCAGTACTTC. Residues: CASSLASGHETQYF.